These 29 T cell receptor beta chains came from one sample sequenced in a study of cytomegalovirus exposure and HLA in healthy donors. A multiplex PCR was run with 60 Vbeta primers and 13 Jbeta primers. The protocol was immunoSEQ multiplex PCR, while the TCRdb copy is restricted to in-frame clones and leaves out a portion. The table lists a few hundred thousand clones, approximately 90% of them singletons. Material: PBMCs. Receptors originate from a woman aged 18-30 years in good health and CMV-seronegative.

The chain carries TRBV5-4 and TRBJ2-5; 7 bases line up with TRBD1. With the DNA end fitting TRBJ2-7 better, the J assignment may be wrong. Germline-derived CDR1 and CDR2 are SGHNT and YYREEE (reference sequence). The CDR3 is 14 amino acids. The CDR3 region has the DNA TGTGCCAGCAGTTATCAACAGGGGAAGAGCGAGCAGTACTTC. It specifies CASSYQQGKSEQYF.

The CDR3 sequence is CASSLPQGTGELFF. The CDR3 DNA reads TGTGCCAGCAGCTTGCCTCAGGGGACCGGGGAGCTGTTTTTT. The V gene is TRBV5-6, the J gene TRBJ2-2; a possible D gene is TRBD1 (6 bases). The CDR3 consists of 14 residues. CDR1 is SGHDT and CDR2 is YYEEEE in the germline V gene. V gave up 1 base and J gave up 5 bases, with 9 bases separating them. The variable domain in full, with the rest retrieved from reference TRBV5-6 and TRBJ2-2, is DAGVTQSPTHLIKTRGQQVTLRCSPKSGHDTVSWYQQALGQGPQFIFQYYEEEERQRGNFPDRFSGHQFPNYSSELNVNALLLGDSALYLCASSLPQGTGELFFGEGSRLTVL.

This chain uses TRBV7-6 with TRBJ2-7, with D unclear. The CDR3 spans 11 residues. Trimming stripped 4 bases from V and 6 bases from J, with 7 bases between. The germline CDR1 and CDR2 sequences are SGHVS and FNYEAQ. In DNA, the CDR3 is TGTGCCAGCAGCTACGGCGGCGAGCAGTACTTC. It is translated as CASSYGGEQYF.

CDR3 in DNA: TGTGCCAGCAGCCCCGGGACAGGGGGCACTGAAGCTTTCTTT. It encodes CASSPGTGGTEAFF. The rearrangement joins TRBV27 to TRBJ1-1, with 11 bases that match TRBD1. Germline-derived CDR1 and CDR2 are MNHEY and SMNVEV (reference sequence). With 6 bases clipped from V and 4 bases from J, the junction kept 4 bases outside the gene matches. The CDR3 consists of 14 residues.

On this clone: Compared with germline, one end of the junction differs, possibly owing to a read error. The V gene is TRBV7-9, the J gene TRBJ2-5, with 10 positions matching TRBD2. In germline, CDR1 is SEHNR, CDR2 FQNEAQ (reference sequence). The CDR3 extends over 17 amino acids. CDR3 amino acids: CSSSLSASGRARETQYF. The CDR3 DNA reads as TGTTCCAGCAGCTTAAGCGCTAGCGGGAGAGCAAGAGAGACCCAGTACTTC.

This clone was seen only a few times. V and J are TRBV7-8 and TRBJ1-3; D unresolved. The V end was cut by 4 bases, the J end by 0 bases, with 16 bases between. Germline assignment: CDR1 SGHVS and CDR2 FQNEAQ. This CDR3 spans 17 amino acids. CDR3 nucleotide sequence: TGTGCCAGCAGCTACACCAACTACGGGGACTCTGGAAACACCATATATTTT. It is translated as CASSYTNYGDSGNTIYF. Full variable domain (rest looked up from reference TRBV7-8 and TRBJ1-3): GAGVSQSPRYKVAKRGQDVALRCDPISGHVSLFWYQQALGQGPEFLTYFQNEAQLDKSGLPSDRFFAERPEGSVSTLKIQRTQQEDSAVYLCASSYTNYGDSGNTIYFGEGSWLTVV.

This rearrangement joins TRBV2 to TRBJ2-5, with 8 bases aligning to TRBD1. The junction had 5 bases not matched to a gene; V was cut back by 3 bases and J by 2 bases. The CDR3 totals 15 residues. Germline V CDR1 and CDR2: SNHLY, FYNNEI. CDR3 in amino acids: CASSEERTGQETQYF. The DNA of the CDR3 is TGTGCCAGCAGTGAGGAAAGGACAGGGCAAGAGACCCAGTACTTC.

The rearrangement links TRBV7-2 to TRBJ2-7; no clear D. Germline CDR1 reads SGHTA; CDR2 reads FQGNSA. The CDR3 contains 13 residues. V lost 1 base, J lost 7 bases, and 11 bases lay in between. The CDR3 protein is CASSLEVRYEQYF. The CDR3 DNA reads TGTGCCAGCAGCTTAGAAGTACGGTATGAGCAGTACTTC.

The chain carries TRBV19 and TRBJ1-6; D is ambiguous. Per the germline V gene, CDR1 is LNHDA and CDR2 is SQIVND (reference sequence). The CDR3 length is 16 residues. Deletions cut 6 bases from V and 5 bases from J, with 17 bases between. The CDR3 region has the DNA TGTGCCAGTAGCCATCGCACGGAGACTAATAATTCACCCCTCCACTTT. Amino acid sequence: CASSHRTETNNSPLHF.

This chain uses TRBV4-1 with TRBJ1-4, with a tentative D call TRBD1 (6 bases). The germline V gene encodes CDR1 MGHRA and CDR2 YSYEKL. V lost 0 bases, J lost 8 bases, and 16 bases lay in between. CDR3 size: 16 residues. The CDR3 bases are TGCGCCAGCAGCCAAGAAACAGGGCTCAGTTACGAAAAACTGTTTTTT. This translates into CASSQETGLSYEKLFF.

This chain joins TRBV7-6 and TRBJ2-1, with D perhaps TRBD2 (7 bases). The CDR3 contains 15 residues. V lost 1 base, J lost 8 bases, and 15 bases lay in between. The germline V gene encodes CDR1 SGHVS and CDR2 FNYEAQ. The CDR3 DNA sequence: TGTGCCAGCAGCTTAGACCGCGGGGGCGGGCATGAGCAGTTCTTC. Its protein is CASSLDRGGGHEQFF.

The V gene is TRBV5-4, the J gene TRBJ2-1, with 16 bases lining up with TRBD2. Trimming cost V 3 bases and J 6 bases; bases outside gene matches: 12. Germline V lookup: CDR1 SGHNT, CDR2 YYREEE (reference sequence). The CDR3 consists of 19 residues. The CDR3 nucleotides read TGTGCCAGCAGCTCTACCGGGACTAGCGGGGGGGCACCAGGCAATGAGCAGTTCTTC. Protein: CASSSTGTSGGAPGNEQFF.

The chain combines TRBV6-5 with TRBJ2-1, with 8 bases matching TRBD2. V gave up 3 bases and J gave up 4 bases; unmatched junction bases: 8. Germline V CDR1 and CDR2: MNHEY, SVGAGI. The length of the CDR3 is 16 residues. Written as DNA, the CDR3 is TGTGCCAGCAGTTATGCAGGACTAGCTGCGTACAATGAGCAGTTCTTC. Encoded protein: CASSYAGLAAYNEQFF.

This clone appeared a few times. CDR3 amino acids: CASSSGTTFYGYTF. The CDR3 DNA sequence: TGTGCCAGCAGTTCGGGGACTACCTTCTATGGCTACACCTTC. The chain combines TRBV2 with TRBJ1-2, with TRBD1 as a possible D gene (5 bases). Per the germline V gene, CDR1 is SNHLY and CDR2 is FYNNEI. V was cut by 5 bases and J by 4 bases, with 14 bases left in between. The CDR3 sequence is 14 residues long.

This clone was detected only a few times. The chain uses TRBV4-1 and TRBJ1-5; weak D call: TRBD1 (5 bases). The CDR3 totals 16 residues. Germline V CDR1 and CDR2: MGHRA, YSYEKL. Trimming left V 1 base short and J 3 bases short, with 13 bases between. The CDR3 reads CASSQGAGSLNQPQHF. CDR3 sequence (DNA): TGCGCCAGCAGCCAAGGGGCAGGGTCGCTCAATCAGCCCCAGCATTTT.

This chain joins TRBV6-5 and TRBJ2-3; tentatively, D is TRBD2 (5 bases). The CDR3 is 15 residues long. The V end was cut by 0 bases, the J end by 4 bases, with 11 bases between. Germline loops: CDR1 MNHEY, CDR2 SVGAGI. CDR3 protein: CASSYSAGVPDTQYF. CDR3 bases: TGTGCCAGCAGTTACTCGGCCGGGGTCCCAGATACGCAGTATTTT.

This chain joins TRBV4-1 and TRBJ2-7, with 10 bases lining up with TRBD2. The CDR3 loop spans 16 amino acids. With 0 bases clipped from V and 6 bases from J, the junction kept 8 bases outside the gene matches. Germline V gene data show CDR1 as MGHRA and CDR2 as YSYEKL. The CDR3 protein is CASSQDPTSGLLEQYF. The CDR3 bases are TGCGCCAGCAGCCAAGATCCGACTAGCGGGTTACTCGAGCAGTACTTC.

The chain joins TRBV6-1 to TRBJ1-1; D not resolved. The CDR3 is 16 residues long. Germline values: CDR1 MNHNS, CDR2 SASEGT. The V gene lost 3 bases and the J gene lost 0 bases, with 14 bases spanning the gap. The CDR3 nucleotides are TGTGCCAGCAGTGATCTCCACCTGGCCATGAACACTGAAGCTTTCTTT. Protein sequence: CASSDLHLAMNTEAFF.

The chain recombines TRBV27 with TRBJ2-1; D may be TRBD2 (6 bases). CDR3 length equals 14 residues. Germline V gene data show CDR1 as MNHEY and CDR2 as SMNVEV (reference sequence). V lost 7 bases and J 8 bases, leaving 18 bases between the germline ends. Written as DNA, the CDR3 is TGTGCCAGCACCACTGGGGGAGGCGGCGATGAGCAGTTCTTC. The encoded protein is CASTTGGGGDEQFF.

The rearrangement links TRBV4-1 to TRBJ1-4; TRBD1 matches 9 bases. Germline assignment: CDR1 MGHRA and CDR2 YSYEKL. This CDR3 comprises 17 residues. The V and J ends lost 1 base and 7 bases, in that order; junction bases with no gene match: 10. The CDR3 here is CASSQVGRDRASEKLFF. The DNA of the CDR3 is TGCGCCAGCAGCCAAGTAGGCCGGGACAGGGCCAGTGAAAAACTGTTTTTT.

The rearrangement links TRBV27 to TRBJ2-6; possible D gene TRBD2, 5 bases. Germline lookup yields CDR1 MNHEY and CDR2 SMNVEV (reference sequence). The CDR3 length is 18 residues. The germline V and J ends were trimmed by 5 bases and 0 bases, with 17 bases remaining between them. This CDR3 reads CASSIAGGHLSGANVLTF. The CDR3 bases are TGTGCCAGCAGTATAGCAGGCGGGCATCTCTCTGGGGCCAACGTCCTGACTTTC.

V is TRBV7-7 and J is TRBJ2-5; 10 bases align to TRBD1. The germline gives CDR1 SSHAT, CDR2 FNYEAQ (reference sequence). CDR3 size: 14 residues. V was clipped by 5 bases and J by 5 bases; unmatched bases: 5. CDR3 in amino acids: CASSRDRGQETQYF. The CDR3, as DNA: TGTGCCAGCAGCAGAGACAGGGGGCAGGAGACCCAGTACTTC.

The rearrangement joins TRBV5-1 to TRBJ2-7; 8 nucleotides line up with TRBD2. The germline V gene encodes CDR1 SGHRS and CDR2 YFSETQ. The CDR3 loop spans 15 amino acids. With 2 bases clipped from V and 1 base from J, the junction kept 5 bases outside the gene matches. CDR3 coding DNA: TGCGCCAGCAGCTTTCTAGCGGGCACTTCCTACGAGCAGTACTTC. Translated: CASSFLAGTSYEQYF.

DNA for the CDR3: TGTGCCAGCAGCTCCCGGGGACTAGCGGGGAAACTTCGCACAGATACGCAGTATTTT. Its protein product is CASSSRGLAGKLRTDTQYF. This rearrangement joins TRBV9 to TRBJ2-3, with 13 bases that match TRBD2. Germline-derived CDR1 and CDR2 are SGDLS and YYNGEE. This CDR3 is 19 amino acids long. V was clipped by 4 bases and J by 1 base; unmatched bases: 12.

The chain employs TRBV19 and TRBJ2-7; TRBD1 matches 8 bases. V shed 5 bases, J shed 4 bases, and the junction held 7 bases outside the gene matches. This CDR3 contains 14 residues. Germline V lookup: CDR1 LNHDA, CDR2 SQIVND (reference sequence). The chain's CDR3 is CASSADRGGYEQYF. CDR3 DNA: TGTGCCAGTAGTGCCGACAGGGGTGGGTACGAGCAGTACTTC. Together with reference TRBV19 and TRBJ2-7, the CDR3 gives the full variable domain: DGGITQSPKYLFRKEGQNVTLSCEQNLNHDAMYWYRQDPGQGLRLIYYSQIVNDFQKGDIAEGYSVSREKKESFPLTVTSAQKNPTAFYLCASSADRGGYEQYFGPGTRLTVT.

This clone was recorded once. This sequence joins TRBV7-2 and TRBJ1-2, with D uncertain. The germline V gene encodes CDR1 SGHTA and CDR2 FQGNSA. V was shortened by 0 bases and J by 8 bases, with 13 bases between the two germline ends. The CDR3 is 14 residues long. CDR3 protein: CASSLALGRVGYTF. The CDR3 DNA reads TGTGCCAGCAGCTTAGCGTTAGGGAGGGTCGGCTACACCTTC.

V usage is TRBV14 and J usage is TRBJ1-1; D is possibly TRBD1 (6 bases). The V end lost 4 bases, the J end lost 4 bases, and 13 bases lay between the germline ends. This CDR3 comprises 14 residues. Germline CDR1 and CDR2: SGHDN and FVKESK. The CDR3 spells CASSRYRDGTEAFF. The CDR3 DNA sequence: TGTGCCAGCAGCCGGTACAGGGATGGCACTGAAGCTTTCTTT.

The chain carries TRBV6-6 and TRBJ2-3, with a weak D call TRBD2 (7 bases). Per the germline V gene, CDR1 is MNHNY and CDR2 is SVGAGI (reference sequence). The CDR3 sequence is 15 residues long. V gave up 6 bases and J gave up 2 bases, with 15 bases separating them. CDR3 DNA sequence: TGTGCCAGCAGGAAGGGGGGGATAATCACAGATACGCAGTATTTT. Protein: CASRKGGIITDTQYF.

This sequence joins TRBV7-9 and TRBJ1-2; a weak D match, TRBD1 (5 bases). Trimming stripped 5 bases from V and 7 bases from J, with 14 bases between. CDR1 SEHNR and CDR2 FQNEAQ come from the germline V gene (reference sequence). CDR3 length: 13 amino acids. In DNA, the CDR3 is TGTGCCAGCAGCCCGGGCGGGGCCCGTGGCTACACCTTC. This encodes CASSPGGARGYTF.